This note documents a single T cell receptor (beta chain) sequence. These data are taken from a study of blood T cell repertoires in COVID-19. This CDR3 is built from 14 residues. CDR1 is SQVTM, CDR2 ANQGSEA, per germline. Trimming left V 7 bases short and J 4 bases short, with 18 bases between. In the original workflow: The authors estimated nucleated cell counts from reference gene primer amplification. Clones were sequenced by immunoSEQ multiplex PCR, and TCRdb holds only the in-frame ones, with some missing. The V and J calls and the clone size are those of that table, but D and trimming were determined from the DNA. The sample records 180,000 or so clones, over 80% being singletons. This study enrolled people aged about 18 to 100 from around 26 US geographic areas. Cohorts were assigned according to the clinical history that participants reported.

The TCR sequence derives from a woman aged 60 to 75 who had recovered from COVID-19. Sequencing was performed on PBMCs or T cells enriched from blood (not recorded which). The V call is TRBV29-1, the J call TRBJ2-3; D is possibly TRBD1 (7 bases). CDR3 residues: CSGRVGRGADTQYF. In DNA, the CDR3 is TGCAGCGGCCGGGTGGGCAGGGGGGCAGATACGCAGTATTTT.